What follows are 9 T cell receptor beta chains derived from one specimen sequenced in a study of T cells in Graves' hyperthyroidism and ophthalmopathy. The TCR beta CDR3 regions underwent amplification using RNA transcripts as the source. The primer set for the first-round RT-PCR of the TCR CDR3 was HTBI. TCRdb reprocessed the multiplex PCR reads via MiXCR and lists one record per CDR3 protein. The sample consists of about 330,000 distinct CDR3 sequences, around 13% of them appearing once. The sequenced material came from blood. The receptors were gathered from a woman aged 40 to 49 with Graves' ophthalmopathy.

The sample holds a few counts of this clonotype. This sequence joins TRBV9 and TRBJ1-1, with D perhaps TRBD1 (5 bases). V lost 4 bases to trimming and J lost 3 bases, with 10 bases between them. CDR1 is SGDLS, CDR2 YYNGEE, per germline. This CDR3 is built from 13 residues. CDR3 DNA sequence: TGTGCCAGCAGCTCACGGGGGTACACTGAAGCTTTCTTT. The encoded protein is CASSSRGYTEAFF.

Many counts were recorded for this clonotype. The V gene is TRBV7-9, the J gene TRBJ2-5; D not certain. Trimming shortened V by 5 bases and J by 6 bases, and 13 bases separated the two germline ends. The CDR3 covers 13 residues. CDR1 and CDR2 (germline): SEHNR, FQNEAQ (reference sequence). Here the CDR3 reads CASSARSGKTQYF. In DNA, the CDR3 is TGTGCCAGCAGCGCCCGGTCTGGAAAGACCCAGTACTTC. Filled out from reference TRBV7-9 and TRBJ2-5, the complete variable domain reads DTGVSQNPRHKITKRGQNVTFRCDPISEHNRLYWYRQTLGQGPEFLTYFQNEAQLEKSRLLSDRFSAERPKGSFSTLEIQRTEQGDSAMYLCASSARSGKTQYFGPGTRLLVL.

This clonotype was seen more than once but under ten times. This sequence may be a read error, since a much larger clone differs from it by one base. The rearrangement uses TRBV27 and TRBJ2-7; D is unresolved. The CDR3 runs to 15 residues. CDR1 MNHEY and CDR2 SMNVEV come from the germline V gene (reference sequence). The CDR3 sequence is CAGSLKHPSSYEQYF. In nucleotides, the CDR3 is TGTGCCGGCAGTTTAAAGCACCCGAGCTCCTACGAGCAGTACTTC.

The chain links TRBV19 to TRBJ1-5, with 7 nucleotides matching TRBD1. The CDR3 is 16 residues long. Germline CDR1 and CDR2: LNHDA and SQIVND (reference sequence). J lost 4 bases, V lost 4 bases, and 10 bases had no gene match. CDR3 sequence: CASSNGWGTENQPQHF. In DNA form, the CDR3 reads TGTGCCAGTAGTAACGGGTGGGGGACAGAGAATCAGCCCCAGCATTTT.

This clonotype was seen a few times. The chain couples TRBV11-2 to TRBJ1-2, with D unclear. The CDR3 loop spans 14 amino acids. V shed 1 base and J shed 4 bases, with 10 bases lying between them. The germline V gene encodes CDR1 SGHAT and CDR2 FQNNGV. The CDR3 region has the DNA TGTGCCAGCAGCTTAGTATTAAGTCCCTATGGCTACACCTTC. Translation gives CASSLVLSPYGYTF.

The chain recombines TRBV4-3 with TRBJ1-3; D unresolved. Trimming removed 4 bases from V and 2 bases from J, with 21 bases in between. Per the germline V gene, CDR1 is LGHNA and CDR2 is YSLEER. This CDR3 comprises 18 residues. The chain's CDR3 is CASSPISPGGGTGNTIYF. The CDR3 region has the DNA TGCGCCAGCAGCCCAATAAGTCCCGGAGGAGGGACTGGAAACACCATATATTTT.

This clonotype was seen many times. The chain combines TRBV20-1 with TRBJ1-2; tentative D call: TRBD1 (6 bases). Trimming removed 0 bases from V and 1 base from J, with 15 bases in between. The CDR3 is 16 residues long. CDR1 is DFQATT and CDR2 is SNEGSKA in the germline V gene (reference sequence). The CDR3 DNA reads TGCAGTGCTAGAGATTTGGGCAGGGGAAATAACTATGGCTACACCTTC. Encoded protein: CSARDLGRGNNYGYTF.

V is TRBV20-1 and J is TRBJ2-2; maybe TRBD2 (5 bases). Germline V CDR1 and CDR2: DFQATT, SNEGSKA (reference sequence). The ends were cut back, 3 bases at V and 0 bases at J, with 14 bases in the middle. This CDR3 contains 16 residues. The CDR3 DNA sequence: TGCAGTGCTAGTTCTGCCCGGAGGTCGAACACCGGGGAGCTGTTTTTT. It translates to CSASSARRSNTGELFF.

In regard to this clonotype: The junction and the germline gene differ at one end; a read error may be behind it. The genes are TRBV20-1 and TRBJ2-1, with D possibly TRBD2 on 6 matching bases. The CDR3 has 15 amino acids. Germline V gene sequence: CDR1 DFQATT, CDR2 SNEGSKA (reference sequence). The CDR3 protein is CSARIPGGVFNEQSF. The CDR3 DNA sequence: TGCAGTGCTAGAATCCCCGGCGGGGTTTTCAATGAGCAGTCCTTC.